This T cell receptor beta chain was found in a study of T-cell reconstitution after alpha-beta-depleted transplantation in children. The TCRbeta library was prepared with unique molecular identifiers. MiXCR, applied by TCRdb to the PCR reads, yields one record per CDR3 protein. The sample consists of around 270,000 distinct CDR3 sequences, 10% of them appearing once. This clonotype was recorded at least ten times. CDR3 length: 17 amino acids. Germline V gene lookup returns CDR1 SGHTA and CDR2 FQGNSA. The V gene end was trimmed by 5 bases and the J gene end by 1 base; junction bases not matched to a gene: 9.

The rearrangement links TRBV7-2 to TRBJ2-5; 11 bases are shared with TRBD2. The TCR sequence derives from a boy in the first two years of life with acute myeloid leukemia, due to receive a stem cell transplant. The specimen comprised PBMCs, sampled before TCRalphabeta/CD19-depleted stem cell transplant. The CDR3 spells CASSQWRLAGGQETQYF. The CDR3, as DNA: TGTGCCAGCAGCCAATGGCGCCTAGCGGGGGGCCAAGAGACCCAGTACTTC.